The rows below give T cell receptor beta chains drawn from one sample of a study of cytomegalovirus exposure and HLA in healthy donors. The method was immunoSEQ multiplex PCR; TCRdb's version includes in-frame clones alone and lacks a portion of them. The table includes 150,000 or so clones, 65% to 80% detected once. The specimen was PBMCs. Source of these receptors: a man aged 18-30 years in good health and CMV-seronegative. CDR3s include the opening cysteine and the closing phenylalanine or tryptophan. A D gene is named only where the DNA matches it firmly. Size values are once, few and many counts, or a class for expanded clones, and some rows have none.

J gene: TRBJ2-7; V gene: TRBV2; clone size: .; D gene: TRBD1; CDR3 protein: CASRRQGGPYEQYF; CDR3 DNA: TGTGCCAGCAGGAGACAGGGGGGCCCCTACGAGCAGTACTTC
J gene: TRBJ2-1; V gene: TRBV19; clone size: .; D gene: TRBD2; CDR3 protein: CASSPGTSGGSSYNEQFF; CDR3 DNA: TGTGCCAGTAGTCCTGGGACTAGCGGGGGTAGCTCCTACAATGAGCAGTTCTTC
J gene: TRBJ1-6; V gene: TRBV9; clone size: .; D gene: .; CDR3 protein: CASSRQSSYNSPLHF; CDR3 DNA: TGTGCCAGCAGCAGACAGAGCTCCTATAATTCACCCCTCCACTTT
J gene: TRBJ1-4; V gene: TRBV12-1; clone size: few; D gene: .; CDR3 protein: CASSPQGPGEKLFF; CDR3 DNA: TGTGCCAGCAGCCCACAGGGGCCGGGAGAAAAACTGTTTTTT
J gene: TRBJ1-1; V gene: TRBV2; clone size: .; D gene: .; CDR3 protein: CASSEHSRLAFF; CDR3 DNA: TGTGCCAGCAGTGAGCATAGCCGCCTGGCTTTCTTT
J gene: TRBJ1-1; V gene: TRBV7-9; clone size: .; D gene: .; CDR3 protein: CASSLFQNTEAFF; CDR3 DNA: TGTGCCAGCAGCTTATTCCAGAACACTGAAGCTTTCTTT
J gene: TRBJ2-2; V gene: TRBV11-2; clone size: .; D gene: TRBD2; CDR3 protein: CASSSLPDFLAGGTGELFF; CDR3 DNA: TGTGCCAGCAGCTCACTCCCGGATTTCTTAGCGGGGGGGACCGGGGAGCTGTTTTTT
J gene: TRBJ2-7; V gene: TRBV9; clone size: few; D gene: .; CDR3 protein: CASSAVGTRWYEQYF; CDR3 DNA: TGTGCCAGCAGCGCCGTTGGGACAAGGTGGTACGAGCAGTACTTC
J gene: TRBJ2-1; V gene: TRBV5-1; clone size: .; D gene: .; CDR3 protein: CASAGRSTDSSLFF; CDR3 DNA: TGCGCCAGTGCAGGACGATCGACAGACTCGTCCTTGTTCTTC
J gene: TRBJ2-3; V gene: TRBV28; clone size: few; D gene: .; CDR3 protein: CASSFGLSTDTQYF; CDR3 DNA: TGTGCCAGCAGTTTCGGACTGAGCACAGATACGCAGTATTTT
J gene: TRBJ2-1; V gene: TRBV25-1; clone size: .; D gene: .; CDR3 protein: CASSAMGSRDFEQFF; CDR3 DNA: TGTGCCAGCAGCGCCATGGGGTCAAGGGACTTTGAGCAGTTCTTC
J gene: TRBJ2-7; V gene: TRBV6-6; clone size: once; D gene: .; CDR3 protein: CASSSLGTSYEQYF; CDR3 DNA: TGTGCCAGCAGCTCTCTGGGCACTTCCTACGAGCAGTACTTC
J gene: TRBJ1-1; V gene: TRBV5-1; clone size: .; D gene: TRBD1; CDR3 protein: CASSQGQGASGTEAFF; CDR3 DNA: TGCGCCAGCAGCCAGGGACAGGGCGCAAGTGGCACTGAAGCTTTCTTT
J gene: TRBJ2-1; V gene: TRBV5-6; clone size: .; D gene: TRBD2; CDR3 protein: CASTLKGARGGANEQFF; CDR3 DNA: TGTGCCAGCACCCTGAAAGGGGCGCGGGGAGGGGCCAATGAGCAGTTCTTC
J gene: TRBJ1-3; V gene: TRBV5-1; clone size: few; D gene: .; CDR3 protein: CASSFRTGGTGNTIYF; CDR3 DNA: TGCGCCAGCAGCTTCCGCACCGGGGGTACTGGAAACACCATATATTTT
J gene: TRBJ2-5; V gene: TRBV4-1; clone size: .; D gene: .; CDR3 protein: CASSWTGPETQYF; CDR3 DNA: TGCGCCAGCAGCTGGACTGGCCCAGAGACCCAGTACTTC
J gene: TRBJ2-1; V gene: TRBV18; clone size: .; D gene: .; CDR3 protein: CASSPQGANYNEQFF; CDR3 DNA: TGTGCCAGCTCACCACAAGGGGCTAACTACAATGAGCAGTTCTTC
J gene: TRBJ2-1; V gene: TRBV7-9; clone size: .; D gene: .; CDR3 protein: CASSLVQADNEQFF; CDR3 DNA: TGTGCCAGCAGCTTAGTTCAGGCAGACAATGAGCAGTTCTTC
J gene: TRBJ2-1; V gene: TRBV2; clone size: .; D gene: .; CDR3 protein: CASSRGGHEQFF; CDR3 DNA: TGTGCCTCGTCAAGGGGGGGCCATGAGCAGTTCTTC
J gene: TRBJ2-5; V gene: TRBV11-2; clone size: .; D gene: TRBD2; CDR3 protein: CASSSGRTGEQYF; CDR3 DNA: TGTGCCAGCAGCTCCGGGAGGACGGGGGAGCAGTACTTC
J gene: TRBJ1-1; V gene: TRBV6-4; clone size: few; D gene: TRBD1; CDR3 protein: CASSSTGGVTEAFF; CDR3 DNA: TGTGCCAGCAGTTCGACAGGGGGAGTCACTGAAGCTTTCTTT
J gene: TRBJ1-5; V gene: TRBV6-5; clone size: .; D gene: .; CDR3 protein: CASSSQPRQPQHF; CDR3 DNA: TGTGCCAGCAGCTCCCAGCCGCGGCAGCCCCAGCATTTT
J gene: TRBJ2-7; V gene: TRBV11-3; clone size: .; D gene: TRBD1; CDR3 protein: CASSYAGTGGVEQYF; CDR3 DNA: TGTGCCAGCAGCTACGCCGGGACAGGGGGCGTCGAGCAGTACTTC
J gene: TRBJ2-3; V gene: TRBV23-1; clone size: .; D gene: TRBD2; CDR3 protein: CASSQSGLAGGFTDTQYF; CDR3 DNA: TGCGCCAGCAGTCAATCGGGCCTAGCGGGGGGGTTCACAGATACGCAGTATTTT
J gene: TRBJ2-3; V gene: TRBV18; clone size: few; D gene: TRBD2; CDR3 protein: CASSPRVASGGSDTQYF; CDR3 DNA: TGTGCCAGCTCACCACGGGTTGCTAGCGGGGGGTCAGATACGCAGTATTTT
J gene: TRBJ1-5; V gene: TRBV15; clone size: .; D gene: TRBD1; CDR3 protein: CATSRDRDSSHNQPQHF; CDR3 DNA: TGTGCCACCAGCAGAGATAGGGACAGCAGCCACAATCAGCCCCAGCATTTT
J gene: TRBJ1-2; V gene: TRBV29-1; clone size: once; D gene: .; CDR3 protein: CSVERGGGYGYTF; CDR3 DNA: TGCAGCGTTGAACGGGGGGGAGGGTATGGCTACACCTTC
J gene: TRBJ2-2; V gene: TRBV11-3; clone size: few; D gene: .; CDR3 protein: CASSLETTPNTGELFF; CDR3 DNA: TGTGCCAGCAGCTTAGAGACTACCCCGAACACCGGGGAGCTGTTTTTT
J gene: TRBJ2-1; V gene: TRBV10-3; clone size: .; D gene: TRBD2; CDR3 protein: CAISERLAGEIQSNEQFF; CDR3 DNA: TGTGCCATCAGTGAACGGCTAGCGGGGGAGATTCAGAGCAATGAGCAGTTCTTC
J gene: TRBJ1-2; V gene: TRBV27; clone size: few; D gene: .; CDR3 protein: CASSTGVGLGYGYTF; CDR3 DNA: TGTGCCAGCAGTACGGGAGTGGGGTTGGGCTATGGCTACACCTTC
J gene: TRBJ1-1; V gene: TRBV2; clone size: .; D gene: .; CDR3 protein: CATTNRERNTEAFF; CDR3 DNA: TGTGCCACAACCAACAGGGAAAGGAACACTGAAGCTTTCTTT
J gene: TRBJ1-2; V gene: TRBV10-3; clone size: .; D gene: .; CDR3 protein: CAISVVGGKNYGYTF; CDR3 DNA: TGTGCCATCAGTGTGGTGGGGGGGAAAAACTATGGCTACACCTTC
J gene: TRBJ2-2; V gene: TRBV7-9; clone size: .; D gene: .; CDR3 protein: CASSSGTNTGELFF; CDR3 DNA: TGTGCCAGCAGCTCCGGGACGAACACCGGGGAGCTGTTTTTT
J gene: TRBJ1-3; V gene: TRBV4-1; clone size: few; D gene: TRBD1; CDR3 protein: CASSSPTGSSGNTIYF; CDR3 DNA: TGCGCCAGCAGCAGTCCGACAGGGAGCTCTGGAAACACCATATATTTT
J gene: TRBJ1-1; V gene: TRBV19; clone size: once; D gene: .; CDR3 protein: CASSIGLLNTEAFF; CDR3 DNA: TGTGCCAGTAGTATAGGGCTGCTGAACACTGAAGCTTTCTTT
J gene: TRBJ2-1; V gene: TRBV29-1; clone size: .; D gene: TRBD2; CDR3 protein: CSVEWWSSGIYNEQFF; CDR3 DNA: TGCAGCGTTGAATGGTGGTCTAGCGGGATCTACAATGAGCAGTTCTTC
J gene: TRBJ2-3; V gene: TRBV19; clone size: once; D gene: .; CDR3 protein: CASSIARGGTDTQYF; CDR3 DNA: TGTGCCAGTAGTATAGCCAGGGGCGGGACAGATACGCAGTATTTT
J gene: TRBJ1-2; V gene: TRBV9; clone size: few; D gene: .; CDR3 protein: CASSVEVGNYGYTF; CDR3 DNA: TGTGCCAGCAGCGTAGAGGTCGGGAACTATGGCTACACCTTC
J gene: TRBJ1-3; V gene: TRBV7-6; clone size: .; D gene: .; CDR3 protein: CASSSAGMSYSGNTIYF; CDR3 DNA: TGTGCCAGCAGCTCCGCAGGGATGTCCTACTCTGGAAACACCATATATTTT
J gene: TRBJ2-1; V gene: TRBV5-1; clone size: .; D gene: .; CDR3 protein: CASSSLGGNEQFF; CDR3 DNA: TGCGCCAGCAGCTCCCTAGGGGGCAATGAGCAGTTCTTC
J gene: TRBJ2-2; V gene: TRBV6-4; clone size: .; D gene: TRBD2; CDR3 protein: CASSDGLAGDTGELFF; CDR3 DNA: TGTGCCAGCAGTGACGGACTAGCGGGGGACACCGGGGAGCTGTTTTTT
J gene: TRBJ1-2; V gene: TRBV30; clone size: .; D gene: TRBD1; CDR3 protein: CAWSGTGKIGYGYTF; CDR3 DNA: TGTGCCTGGAGTGGGACAGGGAAAATAGGATATGGCTACACCTTC
J gene: TRBJ2-3; V gene: TRBV5-1; clone size: few; D gene: .; CDR3 protein: CASSLSGVHSTDTQYF; CDR3 DNA: TGCGCCAGCAGCTTGTCAGGCGTACATAGCACAGATACGCAGTATTTT
J gene: TRBJ2-3; V gene: TRBV6-6; clone size: .; D gene: TRBD1; CDR3 protein: CASRPTGVDTQYF; CDR3 DNA: TGTGCCAGCAGGCCTACAGGGGTAGATACGCAGTATTTT
J gene: TRBJ2-1; V gene: TRBV7-3; clone size: .; D gene: .; CDR3 protein: CASSLSQWGGEQFF; CDR3 DNA: TGTGCCAGCAGCTTAAGCCAGTGGGGAGGTGAGCAGTTCTTC
J gene: TRBJ2-1; V gene: TRBV20-1; clone size: .; D gene: TRBD1; CDR3 protein: CSAGGQGRQFF; CDR3 DNA: TGCAGTGCTGGCGGACAGGGACGACAGTTCTTC
J gene: TRBJ2-2; V gene: TRBV7-9; clone size: .; D gene: .; CDR3 protein: CASSASRGTNTGELFF; CDR3 DNA: TGTGCCAGCAGCGCCAGTAGGGGTACGAACACCGGGGAGCTGTTTTTT
J gene: TRBJ1-6; V gene: TRBV27; clone size: .; D gene: .; CDR3 protein: CASSPGLQNSPLHF; CDR3 DNA: TGTGCCAGCAGTCCTGGGTTACAGAATTCACCCCTCCACTTT
J gene: TRBJ1-1; V gene: TRBV28; clone size: .; D gene: .; CDR3 protein: CASRGQPMNTEAFF; CDR3 DNA: TGTGCCAGCAGAGGACAGCCCATGAACACTGAAGCTTTCTTT
J gene: TRBJ2-5; V gene: TRBV5-1; clone size: .; D gene: TRBD1; CDR3 protein: CASSSRQGFAETQYF; CDR3 DNA: TGCGCCAGCAGCTCGCGACAGGGGTTCGCAGAGACCCAGTACTTC
J gene: TRBJ1-2; V gene: TRBV5-4; clone size: few; D gene: .; CDR3 protein: CASSLGDNHNYGYTF; CDR3 DNA: TGTGCCAGCAGCTTGGGGGACAACCATAACTATGGCTACACCTTC
J gene: TRBJ2-5; V gene: TRBV10-3; clone size: .; D gene: .; CDR3 protein: CAISDGTSQETQYF; CDR3 DNA: TGTGCCATCAGTGATGGAACTAGCCAAGAGACCCAGTACTTC
J gene: TRBJ2-7; V gene: TRBV4-1; clone size: .; D gene: TRBD2; CDR3 protein: CASSAGGGSGAYEQYF; CDR3 DNA: TGCGCCAGCAGCGCCGGGGGGGGGTCAGGGGCCTACGAGCAGTACTTC
J gene: TRBJ2-1; V gene: TRBV9; clone size: .; D gene: TRBD1; CDR3 protein: CASSVGGGFDNEQFF; CDR3 DNA: TGTGCCAGCAGCGTAGGAGGGGGCTTCGACAATGAGCAGTTCTTC
J gene: TRBJ2-5; V gene: TRBV6-5; clone size: few; D gene: .; CDR3 protein: CASSLAVQETQYF; CDR3 DNA: TGTGCCAGCTCGTTGGCAGTCCAAGAGACCCAGTACTTC
J gene: TRBJ1-1; V gene: TRBV7-9; clone size: once; D gene: .; CDR3 protein: CASSSSVGEAFF; CDR3 DNA: TGTGCCAGCAGCTCAAGCGTCGGGGAAGCTTTCTTT
J gene: TRBJ1-2; V gene: TRBV27; clone size: .; D gene: TRBD1; CDR3 protein: CASSFQGQGGGYTF; CDR3 DNA: TGTGCCAGCAGTTTTCAGGGACAGGGTGGTGGCTACACCTTC
J gene: TRBJ2-6; V gene: TRBV6-1; clone size: .; D gene: .; CDR3 protein: CASSVLSSGANGLTF; CDR3 DNA: TGTGCCAGCAGCGTCCTTAGCTCTGGGGCCAACGGCCTGACTTTC
J gene: TRBJ2-1; V gene: TRBV29-1; clone size: .; D gene: .; CDR3 protein: CSVEDVRGVFNEQFF; CDR3 DNA: TGCAGCGTTGAAGATGTCAGGGGGGTTTTCAATGAGCAGTTCTTC